The clone carrying this TCR beta chain was picked up one time. Its specificity is not known. These data come from a study of T cell responses to AZD1222 COVID-19 vaccine. Notes on the study in general: Spike-specific TCR breadth and depth rose after two AZD1222 doses.

This CDR3 region has 16 residues. CDR1 and CDR2 from the germline V gene are MNHEY and SVGEGT. V gave up 0 bases and J gave up 2 bases; unmatched junction bases: 3. Libraries were prepared by immunoSEQ multiplex PCR; TCRdb keeps only in-frame clonotypes and omits some of them. The sample lists 120,000 to 150,000 clones; about 90% were seen once. The V and J genes are TRBV6-2 or TRBV6-3 and TRBJ2-3, with 9 bases identical to TRBD2. The sample consisted of peripheral blood, taken on day 0 of AZD1222 vaccination. This clonotype originated in an adult in good health. The CDR3 is CASSYSLAGPTDTQYF. CDR3 in DNA: TGTGCCAGCAGTTACTCTCTAGCGGGGCCCACAGATACGCAGTATTTT.